Following are 22 T cell receptor beta chains from one sample sequenced in a study of control samples from healthy donors and cancer patients. The repertoire was sequenced with immunoSEQ multiplex PCR; TCRdb's copy has only in-frame clones and lacks some. In the table there are roughly 120,000 clones, 91% of which are singletons. The sequenced sample was blood. These receptors came from a woman aged 18 to 35 in good health.

The chain carries TRBV6-5 and TRBJ2-7; D is unclear. Germline CDR1 reads MNHEY; CDR2 reads SVGAGI. V lost 0 bases to trimming and J lost 2 bases, with 11 bases between them. The CDR3 runs 15 residues. In DNA form, the CDR3 reads TGTGCCAGCAGTTACTCTGCTTTAGGCCCCTACGAGCAGTACTTC. It specifies CASSYSALGPYEQYF.

V is TRBV20-1 and J is TRBJ2-5, with D possibly TRBD2 on 5 matching bases. V was pared by 3 bases and J by 1 base, with 12 bases between. There are 14 residues in the CDR3. CDR1 and CDR2 from the germline V gene are DFQATT and SNEGSKA (reference sequence). CDR3 DNA sequence: TGCAGTGCTAGTGAGGGTCAGGCCCAAGAGACCCAGTACTTC. Encoded protein: CSASEGQAQETQYF.

V and J are TRBV3-1 (or the pseudogene TRBV3-2) and TRBJ2-7, with unresolved D. Germline V CDR1 and CDR2: LGHDT, YNNKEL (reference sequence). The CDR3 consists of 14 residues. V lost 2 bases to trimming and J lost 3 bases, with 11 bases between them. The CDR3 region is CASSQSGVIYEQYF. The DNA for the CDR3 is TGTGCCAGCAGCCAATCTGGGGTTATCTACGAGCAGTACTTC.

V is TRBV27 and J is TRBJ1-5, with D perhaps TRBD1 (5 bases). Germline V gene data show CDR1 as MNHEY and CDR2 as SMNVEV (reference sequence). CDR3 length equals 12 residues. V was clipped by 6 bases and J by 2 bases, with 5 bases between them. The CDR3 spells CASRGGNQPQHF. The DNA for the CDR3 is TGTGCCAGCAGGGGGGGCAATCAGCCCCAGCATTTT.

V and J are TRBV30 and TRBJ2-6, with D tentatively TRBD1 (6 bases). Germline V gene lookup returns CDR1 GTSNPN and CDR2 SVGIG (reference sequence). This CDR3 has 14 amino acids. The V end lost 6 bases, the J end lost 1 base, and 10 bases lay between the germline ends. CDR3 amino acids: CACQTGSGANVLTF. CDR3 sequence (DNA): TGTGCCTGCCAGACAGGATCTGGGGCCAACGTCCTGACTTTC.

V and J are TRBV4-2 and TRBJ2-3, with 11 nucleotides matching TRBD2. CDR1 and CDR2 (germline): LGHNA, YNFKEQ. The CDR3 length is 20 residues. The ends lost 1 base at V and 1 base at J; junction bases unmatched: 13. The CDR3 nucleotides read TGTGCCAGCAGCCAAGCCCAGGCCGGGACTAGCGGATGGGGCACAGATACGCAGTATTTT. Translating it yields CASSQAQAGTSGWGTDTQYF.

This chain connects TRBV2 to TRBJ2-5, with a possible D match to TRBD2 (6 bases). The CDR3 covers 14 residues. Trimming left V 6 bases short and J 2 bases short, with 13 bases between. The germline V gene encodes CDR1 SNHLY and CDR2 FYNNEI. The CDR3, as DNA: TGTGCCAGCAGGGGGGACTGGACACAAGAGACCCAGTACTTC. Amino acids: CASRGDWTQETQYF.

The genes are TRBV27 and TRBJ1-4, with D tentatively TRBD1 (6 bases). Per the germline V gene, CDR1 is MNHEY and CDR2 is SMNVEV (reference sequence). The CDR3 consists of 16 residues. V was clipped by 5 bases and J by 5 bases, with 18 bases between them. CDR3 amino acids: CASSAGTWGQNEKLFF. The CDR3 nucleotides read TGTGCCAGCAGTGCTGGAACTTGGGGACAAAATGAAAAACTGTTTTTT.

The chain uses TRBV7-3 and TRBJ2-7; 11 bases align to TRBD2. Per the germline V gene, CDR1 is SGHTA and CDR2 is FQGTGA. This CDR3 comprises 13 residues. V shed 5 bases, J shed 5 bases, and the junction held 2 bases outside the gene matches. The CDR3 nucleotides are TGTGCCAGCAGCCTTAGCGGGGGGGACGAGCAGTACTTC. Encoded protein: CASSLSGGDEQYF.

The chain links TRBV5-6 to TRBJ1-2; D possibly corresponds to TRBD1 (5 bases). The length of the CDR3 is 17 residues. Germline CDR1 reads SGHDT; CDR2 reads YYEEEE. V was shortened by 0 bases and J by 3 bases, with 18 bases between the two germline ends. The CDR3 loop is CASSLAVGRELDYGYTF. CDR3 sequence (DNA): TGTGCCAGCAGCTTGGCCGTCGGCAGGGAACTCGACTATGGCTACACCTTC. The full variable domain, completed using reference TRBV5-6 and TRBJ1-2, is DAGVTQSPTHLIKTRGQQVTLRCSPKSGHDTVSWYQQALGQGPQFIFQYYEEEERQRGNFPDRFSGHQFPNYSSELNVNALLLGDSALYLCASSLAVGRELDYGYTFGSGTRLTVV.

The rearrangement links TRBV19 to TRBJ2-3; perhaps D is TRBD1 or TRBD2 (7 bases each). The germline CDR1 and CDR2 sequences are LNHDA and SQIVND (reference sequence). The CDR3 totals 19 residues. The V end was cut by 0 bases, the J end by 0 bases, with 19 bases between. The CDR3 bases are TGTGCCAGTAGTATAGATCTTGACAGGGACTACCCTAGCACAGATACGCAGTATTTT. Translating gives CASSIDLDRDYPSTDTQYF.

V usage is TRBV5-6 and J usage is TRBJ2-5; 8 bases line up with TRBD1. Trimming at V came to 1 base and at J to 3 bases, leaving 8 bases not matched to a gene. The CDR3 length is 16 residues. CDR1 is SGHDT and CDR2 is YYEEEE in the germline V gene. The CDR3 DNA sequence: TGTGCCAGCAGCTTGAGGTCCACAGGGGGGAAAGAGACCCAGTACTTC. This translates into CASSLRSTGGKETQYF.

The genes are TRBV10-2 and TRBJ1-1, with 7 bases lining up with TRBD1. The J segment lost 4 bases and the V segment lost 10 bases, leaving 12 bases of the junction unmatched. This CDR3 has 14 amino acids. In germline, CDR1 is WSHSY, CDR2 SAAADI. CDR3 DNA: TGCGCCACCCACTGGGACAGAGAAGGCACTGAAGCTTTCTTT. Protein product: CATHWDREGTEAFF.

The chain has TRBV2 and TRBJ1-2; D gene unclear. This CDR3 is built from 12 residues. Trimming took off 8 bases at V and 13 bases at J, with 20 bases between the two ends. The germline V gene has CDR1 SNHLY and CDR2 FYNNEI. CDR3 amino acids: CASPISDGESTF. CDR3 bases: TGTGCCAGCCCAATTTCGGACGGCGAGTCCACCTTC.

V usage is TRBV15 and J usage is TRBJ2-1; 9 nucleotides agree with TRBD1. The CDR3 totals 16 residues. CDR1 LNHNV and CDR2 YYDKDF come from the germline V gene (reference sequence). V gave up 0 bases and J gave up 9 bases; unmatched junction bases: 9. CDR3 in amino acids: CATSRDRGTGMGEQFF. The CDR3 nucleotides read TGTGCCACCAGCAGAGATCGTGGGACAGGGATGGGTGAGCAGTTCTTC.

The V call is TRBV12-3 or TRBV12-4, the J call TRBJ1-6; no reliable D call. The CDR3 spans 13 residues. With 7 bases removed from V and 7 bases from J, the gap between germline ends came to 11 bases. The CDR3 region is CASNVRVNSPLHF. The CDR3 bases are TGTGCCAGCAACGTGCGGGTGAATTCACCCCTCCACTTT.

The rearrangement joins TRBV14 to TRBJ1-1, with 8 bases matching TRBD1. V shed 0 bases and J 11 bases; nucleotides not matched to a gene: 5. The CDR3 is 13 residues long. Germline V gene data show CDR1 as SGHDN and CDR2 as FVKESK. CDR3 sequence (DNA): TGTGCCAGCAGCCAAGATTGGACAGGGACGGCTTTCTTT. It specifies CASSQDWTGTAFF.

The chain links TRBV3-1 (or the pseudogene TRBV3-2) to TRBJ1-1; 7 bases are shared with TRBD1. Germline CDR1 and CDR2: LGHDT and YNNKEL (reference sequence). The CDR3 is 15 residues long. J was trimmed by 5 bases and V by 3 bases; bases with no gene match: 9. The CDR3 loop reads CASSQTGQAGTEAFF. CDR3 nucleotide sequence: TGTGCCAGCAGCCAGACAGGGCAAGCAGGTACTGAAGCTTTCTTT.

V gene TRBV19 combines with J gene TRBJ1-5; no reliable D call. CDR1 and CDR2 from the germline V gene are LNHDA and SQIVND (reference sequence). The V end was cut by 5 bases, the J end by 9 bases, with 17 bases between. The CDR3 has 14 residues. The CDR3 here is CASSSARPIGPQHF. CDR3 DNA sequence: TGTGCCAGTAGTTCTGCCCGCCCGATTGGGCCCCAGCATTTT.

In this sample, this clone turned up many times. The rearrangement uses TRBV4-2 and TRBJ1-4; D gene ambiguous. The germline V and J ends were trimmed by 0 bases and 4 bases, with 9 bases remaining between them. This CDR3 is 15 amino acids long. Germline V gene lookup returns CDR1 LGHNA and CDR2 YNFKEQ. In nucleotides, the CDR3 is TGTGCCAGCAGCCAAGATAGCGGTAATAATGAAAAACTGTTTTTT. Residues: CASSQDSGNNEKLFF.

The chain is built from TRBV9 and TRBJ2-3; 7 bases agree with TRBD1. Germline CDR1 reads SGDLS; CDR2 reads YYNGEE. The CDR3 has 16 amino acids. Trimming took 4 bases from V and 3 from J; bases not matched to a gene: 11. Here the CDR3 DNA reads TGTGCCAGCAGCACACAGGGGTCCGGGTGGACAGATACGCAGTATTTT. It specifies CASSTQGSGWTDTQYF.

The chain joins TRBV15 to TRBJ2-7, with 10 bases aligning to TRBD1. Germline lookup yields CDR1 LNHNV and CDR2 YYDKDF (reference sequence). The CDR3 is 15 amino acids. V dropped 3 bases and J dropped 2; count of bases not matched to a gene: 4. The CDR3 region has the DNA TGTGCCACCAGCAGGGGACAGGGGCGGACCTACGAGCAGTACTTC. This encodes CATSRGQGRTYEQYF.